Only one count was recorded for the clone carrying this T cell receptor beta chain. The antigen is unknown. Primers: 60 V beta forward and 13 J beta reverse. Method: immunoSEQ multiplex PCR; TCRdb's copy keeps in-frame clones and lacks some. The data show tens of thousands of clones, more than 75% seen once. The data belong to a study of glioma-infiltrating T cells after dendritic cell vaccination. Time point specified: after dendritic cell vaccination, including at tumor progression/relapse. The CDR3 is 13 amino acids. CDR1 is SGHTA and CDR2 is FQGNSA in the germline V gene. V was trimmed by 4 bases and J by 8 bases, leaving 14 bases between them. Points from the study as a whole: Few patients contributed both blood and tumor specimens.

J is TRBJ1-2 and V is TRBV7-2, with a possible D match to TRBD1 (5 bases). The sequence came from a human donor with glioblastoma. The sample was blood, taken after dendritic cell vaccination. The CDR3 DNA is TGTGCCAGCAGCTCTGGGGCCTCTATAGGCTACACCTTC. Translating it yields CASSSGASIGYTF.